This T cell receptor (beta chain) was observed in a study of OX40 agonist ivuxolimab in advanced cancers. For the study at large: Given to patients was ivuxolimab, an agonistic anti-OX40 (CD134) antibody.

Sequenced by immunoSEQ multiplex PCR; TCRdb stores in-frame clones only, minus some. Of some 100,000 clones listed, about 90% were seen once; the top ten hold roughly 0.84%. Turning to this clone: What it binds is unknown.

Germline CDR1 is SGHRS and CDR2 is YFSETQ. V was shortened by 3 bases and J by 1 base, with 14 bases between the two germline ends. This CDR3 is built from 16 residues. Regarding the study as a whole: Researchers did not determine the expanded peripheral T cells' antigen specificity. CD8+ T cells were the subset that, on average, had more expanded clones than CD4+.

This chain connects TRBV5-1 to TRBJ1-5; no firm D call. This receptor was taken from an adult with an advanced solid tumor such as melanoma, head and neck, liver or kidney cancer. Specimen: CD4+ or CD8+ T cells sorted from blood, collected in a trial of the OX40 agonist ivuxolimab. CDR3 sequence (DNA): TGCGCCAGCAGCTCGGTTGGACTAGGCAGCAATCAGCCCCAGCATTTT. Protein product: CASSSVGLGSNQPQHF.